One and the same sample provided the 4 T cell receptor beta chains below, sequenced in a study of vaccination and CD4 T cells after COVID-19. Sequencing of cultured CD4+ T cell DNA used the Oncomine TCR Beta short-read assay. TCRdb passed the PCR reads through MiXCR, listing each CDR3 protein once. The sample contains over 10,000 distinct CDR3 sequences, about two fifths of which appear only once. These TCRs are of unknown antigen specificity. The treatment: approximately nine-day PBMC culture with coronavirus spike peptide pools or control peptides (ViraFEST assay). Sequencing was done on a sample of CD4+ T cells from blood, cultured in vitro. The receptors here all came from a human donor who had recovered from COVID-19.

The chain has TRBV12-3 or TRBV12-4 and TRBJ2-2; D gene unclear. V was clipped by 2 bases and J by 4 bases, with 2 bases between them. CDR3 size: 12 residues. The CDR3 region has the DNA TGTGCCAGCAGTTTAACCACCGGGGAGCTGTTTTTT. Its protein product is CASSLTTGELFF.

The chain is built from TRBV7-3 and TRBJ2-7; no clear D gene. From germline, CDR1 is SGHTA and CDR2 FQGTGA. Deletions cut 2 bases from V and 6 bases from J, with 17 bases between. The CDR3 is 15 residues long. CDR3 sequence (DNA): TGTGCCAGCAGCTTACTTCCGGCCCCCTCAGTCGAGCAGTACTTC. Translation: CASSLLPAPSVEQYF.

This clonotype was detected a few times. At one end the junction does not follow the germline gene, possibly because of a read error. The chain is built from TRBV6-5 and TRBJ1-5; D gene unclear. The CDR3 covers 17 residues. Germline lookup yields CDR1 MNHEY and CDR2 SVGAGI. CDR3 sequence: CASSYSMTFIGGPMMNF. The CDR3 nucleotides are TGTGCCAGCAGTTACTCGATGACGTTCATCGGAGGGCCTATGATGAATTTT.

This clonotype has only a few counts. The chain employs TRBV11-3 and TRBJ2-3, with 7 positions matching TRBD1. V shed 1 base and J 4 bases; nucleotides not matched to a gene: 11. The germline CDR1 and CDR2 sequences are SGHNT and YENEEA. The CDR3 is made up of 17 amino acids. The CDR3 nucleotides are TGTGCCAGCAGCTTAGGCCGGTTCGGGACAGATTCAGATACGCAGTATTTT. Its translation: CASSLGRFGTDSDTQYF.